This TCR beta chain came from a study of T cell changes during pregnancy in multiple sclerosis. TCRdb's copy holds only in-frame clones and misses some; the assay was immunoSEQ multiplex PCR. This table holds more than 40,000 clones, approximately 91% found once. Per germline, CDR1 SEHNR and CDR2 FQNEAQ (reference sequence). The CDR3 has 16 amino acids. V was shortened by 0 bases and J by 1 base, with 10 bases between the two germline ends. The J gene is TRBJ1-5, the V gene TRBV7-9; TRBD1 might be the D (5 bases). This receptor was obtained from a female donor with multiple sclerosis, enrolled in a pregnancy study. Specimen: CD8+ T cells from peripheral blood mononuclear cells, collected in the third trimester of pregnancy. Here the CDR3 DNA reads TGTGCCAGCAGCTTAGCAGGGGTTGGGAGCAATCAGCCCCAGCATTTT. It yields the protein CASSLAGVGSNQPQHF.